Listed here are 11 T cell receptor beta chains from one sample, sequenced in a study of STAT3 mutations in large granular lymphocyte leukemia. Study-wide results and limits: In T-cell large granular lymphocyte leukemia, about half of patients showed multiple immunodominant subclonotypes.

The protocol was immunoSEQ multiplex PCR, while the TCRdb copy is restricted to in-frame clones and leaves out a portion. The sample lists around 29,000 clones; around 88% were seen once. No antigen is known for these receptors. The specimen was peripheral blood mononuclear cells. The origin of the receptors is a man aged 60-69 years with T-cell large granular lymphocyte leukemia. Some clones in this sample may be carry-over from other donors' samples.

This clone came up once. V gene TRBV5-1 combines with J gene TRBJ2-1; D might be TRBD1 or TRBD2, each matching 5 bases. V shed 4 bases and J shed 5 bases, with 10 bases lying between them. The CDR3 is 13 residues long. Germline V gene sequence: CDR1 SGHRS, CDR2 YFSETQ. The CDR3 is CASSKGTNNEQFF. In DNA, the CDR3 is TGCGCCAGCAGCAAGGGGACGAACAATGAGCAGTTCTTC. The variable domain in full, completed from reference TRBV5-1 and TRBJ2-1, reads KAGVTQTPRYLIKTRGQQVTLSCSPISGHRSVSWYQQTPGQGLQFLFEYFSETQRNKGNFPGRFSGRQFSNSRSEMNVSTLELGDSALYLCASSKGTNNEQFFGPGTRLTVL.

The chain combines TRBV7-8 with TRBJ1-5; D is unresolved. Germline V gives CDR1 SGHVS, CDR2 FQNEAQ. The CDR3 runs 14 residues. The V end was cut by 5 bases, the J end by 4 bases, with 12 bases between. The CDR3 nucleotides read TGTGCCAGCAGCCTGAGCCCTCGGAATCAGCCCCAGCATTTT. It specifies CASSLSPRNQPQHF.

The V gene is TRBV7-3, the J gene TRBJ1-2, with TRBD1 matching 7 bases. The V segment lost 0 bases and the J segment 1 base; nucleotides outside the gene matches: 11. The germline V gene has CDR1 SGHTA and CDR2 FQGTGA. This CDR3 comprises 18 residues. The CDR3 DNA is TGTGCCAGCAGCTTAACGGGGGCAGGGGGACACTTTAACTATGGCTACACCTTC. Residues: CASSLTGAGGHFNYGYTF.

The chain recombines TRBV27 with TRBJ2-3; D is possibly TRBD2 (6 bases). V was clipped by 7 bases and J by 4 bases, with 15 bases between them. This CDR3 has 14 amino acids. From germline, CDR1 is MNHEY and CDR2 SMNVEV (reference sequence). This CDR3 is CASNPRRASDTQYF. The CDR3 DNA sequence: TGTGCCAGCAACCCTCGGAGGGCCTCAGATACGCAGTATTTT.

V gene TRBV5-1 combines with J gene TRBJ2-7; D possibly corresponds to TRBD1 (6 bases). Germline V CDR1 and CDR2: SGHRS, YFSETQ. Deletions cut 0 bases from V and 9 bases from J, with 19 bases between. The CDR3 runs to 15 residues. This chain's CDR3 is CASSLEGQGTRGQYF. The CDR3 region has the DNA TGCGCCAGCAGCTTGGAGGGACAAGGTACCCGTGGGCAGTACTTC.

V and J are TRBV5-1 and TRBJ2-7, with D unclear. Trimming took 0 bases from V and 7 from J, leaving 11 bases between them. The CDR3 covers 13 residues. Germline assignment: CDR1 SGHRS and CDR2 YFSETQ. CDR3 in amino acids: CASSLVLTGEQYF. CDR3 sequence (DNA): TGCGCCAGCAGCTTGGTTCTTACCGGTGAGCAGTACTTC.

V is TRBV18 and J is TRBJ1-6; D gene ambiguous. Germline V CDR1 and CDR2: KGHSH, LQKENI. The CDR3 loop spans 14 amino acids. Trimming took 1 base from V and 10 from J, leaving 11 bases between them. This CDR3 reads CASSPLKEGSPLHF. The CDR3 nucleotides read TGTGCCAGCTCACCACTTAAGGAAGGATCACCCCTCCACTTT.

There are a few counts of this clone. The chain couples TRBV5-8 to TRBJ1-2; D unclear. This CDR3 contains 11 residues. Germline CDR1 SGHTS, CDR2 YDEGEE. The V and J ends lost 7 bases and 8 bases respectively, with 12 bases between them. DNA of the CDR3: TGTGCCAGCCCCGACCGACGGGGCTACACCTTC. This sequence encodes CASPDRRGYTF.

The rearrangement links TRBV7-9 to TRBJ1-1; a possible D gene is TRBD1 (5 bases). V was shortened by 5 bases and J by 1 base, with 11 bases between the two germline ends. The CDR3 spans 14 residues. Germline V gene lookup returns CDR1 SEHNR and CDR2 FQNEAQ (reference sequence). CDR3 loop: CASSPRQRNTEAFF. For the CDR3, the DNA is TGTGCCAGCAGCCCGCGACAGAGGAACACTGAAGCTTTCTTT.

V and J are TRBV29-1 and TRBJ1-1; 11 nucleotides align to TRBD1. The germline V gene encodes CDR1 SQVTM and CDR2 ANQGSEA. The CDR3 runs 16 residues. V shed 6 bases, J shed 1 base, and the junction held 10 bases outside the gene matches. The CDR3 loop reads CSVTPGQGGANTEAFF. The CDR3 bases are TGCAGCGTCACCCCGGGACAGGGGGGTGCGAACACTGAAGCTTTCTTT.

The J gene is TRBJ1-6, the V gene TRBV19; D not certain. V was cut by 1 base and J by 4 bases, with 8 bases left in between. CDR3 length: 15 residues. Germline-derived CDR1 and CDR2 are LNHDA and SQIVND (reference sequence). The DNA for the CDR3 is TGTGCCAGTAGTATAGGAGAACAGTATAATTCACCCCTCCACTTT. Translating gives CASSIGEQYNSPLHF.